This section outlines one TCR beta chain sequence together with its context. Antigen: not known. Methods used by the authors: Filtering differed since immunoSEQ provided only junctions, with no quality scores. Assay used: immunoSEQ multiplex PCR; TCRdb lists only in-frame clones, some missing. For V, J and clone size, that table is used; D and trimming come from the DNA. The sample consists of 2,500,000 or so clones, more than 85% of them appearing once. Germline V gene sequence: CDR1 ENHRY, CDR2 SYGVKD. V was pared by 3 bases and J by 6 bases, with 14 bases of the junction left unmatched. This CDR3 has 17 amino acids. The data are from a study of shared clonotypes between healthy human individuals. Across the whole study: Three CD4 naive, three CD4 memory, two CD8 naive and one CD8 memory plate were used per donor.

Notes on the study in general: Rarefaction showed sorted-subset sequencing was incomplete despite large depth. Some clonotypes were shared by all four sorted-subset donors, while others were not shared. The non-shared ones had lower generation probabilities than the shared ones.

The chain has TRBV10-3 and TRBJ2-1, with TRBD1 matching 7 bases. The sequence was collected from a man younger than 35 in good health. Some clones in this sample may be carry-over from other donors' samples. Sequenced input: naive CD4+ T cells from PBMCs. Sample subset: CD45RA+ positively selected. The CDR3 reads CAISDRPTGIAGNEQFF. The CDR3 DNA reads TGTGCCATCAGTGACCGTCCGACAGGGATCGCAGGCAATGAGCAGTTCTTC.